Each of the 9 T cell receptor beta chains below was sequenced from the same sample in a study of cytomegalovirus exposure and HLA in healthy donors. The PCR was carried out with 60 Vbeta primers and 13 Jbeta primers. Method: immunoSEQ multiplex PCR; TCRdb's copy keeps in-frame clones and lacks some. The specimen's table records 100,000 to 150,000 clones. The source material was PBMCs. These receptors were obtained from a woman aged 40-49 years in good health and CMV-seropositive.

The chain has TRBV28 and TRBJ1-2; 7 nucleotides align to TRBD1. J lost 3 bases, V lost 7 bases, and 8 bases had no gene match. From germline, CDR1 is MDHEN and CDR2 SYDVKM. This CDR3 is 14 amino acids long. Here the CDR3 DNA reads TGTGCCAGCATCCGAGAGGACAGGTACTATGGCTACACCTTC. It translates to CASIREDRYYGYTF.

The chain recombines TRBV30 with TRBJ2-2; 11 nucleotides agree with TRBD1. Trimming removed 1 base from V and 2 bases from J; junction bases left unmatched: 3. CDR3 length: 16 residues. The germline V gene has CDR1 GTSNPN and CDR2 SVGIG (reference sequence). CDR3 loop: CAWSGGTGGNTGELFF. CDR3 nucleotide sequence: TGTGCCTGGAGTGGGGGGACAGGGGGAAACACCGGGGAGCTGTTTTTT.

The chain recombines TRBV11-2 with TRBJ2-2; D unclear. The CDR3 runs to 14 residues. Per the germline V gene, CDR1 is SGHAT and CDR2 is FQNNGV. The V gene lost 5 bases and the J gene lost 1 base, with 8 bases spanning the gap. The CDR3 DNA follows: TGTGCCAGCAGCCGACGAGGGAACACCGGGGAGCTGTTTTTT. Its translation is CASSRRGNTGELFF.

This chain uses TRBV5-4 with TRBJ2-5, with a weak D call TRBD2 (6 bases). The CDR3 runs to 15 residues. Germline loops: CDR1 SGHNT, CDR2 YYREEE (reference sequence). V dropped 4 bases and J dropped 1 base, with 14 bases sitting between them. The CDR3 spells CASSLAAGGQETQYF. The CDR3 DNA is TGTGCCAGCAGCCTAGCTGCCGGGGGCCAAGAGACCCAGTACTTC.

The V and J genes are TRBV4-1 and TRBJ2-1; maybe TRBD2 (6 bases). The CDR3 runs 14 residues. Per the germline V gene, CDR1 is MGHRA and CDR2 is YSYEKL. The V and J ends lost 4 bases and 5 bases respectively, with 12 bases between them. The CDR3 spells CASSLIGSHNEQFF. The DNA for the CDR3 is TGCGCCAGCAGCCTAATCGGGAGCCACAATGAGCAGTTCTTC.

This sequence joins TRBV6-5 and TRBJ2-2; maybe TRBD1 (6 bases). This CDR3 contains 14 residues. CDR1 is MNHEY and CDR2 is SVGAGI in the germline V gene. Deletions cut 6 bases from V and 5 bases from J, with 13 bases between. The CDR3 sequence: CASRQGKRTGELFF. The CDR3 bases are TGTGCCAGCAGACAGGGTAAACGAACCGGGGAGCTGTTTTTT.

The rearrangement joins TRBV13 to TRBJ1-2, with D perhaps matching TRBD1 (6 bases). CDR1 is PRHDT and CDR2 is FYEKMQ in the germline V gene (reference sequence). V gave up 2 bases and J gave up 6 bases, with 16 bases separating them. The CDR3 totals 15 residues. CDR3 region: CASSLKVGQPHGYTF. CDR3 in DNA: TGTGCCAGCAGCTTAAAAGTTGGACAGCCTCATGGCTACACCTTC. Variable domain in full (rest from reference TRBV13 and TRBJ1-2): AAGVIQSPRHLIKEKRETATLKCYPIPRHDTVYWYQQGPGQDPQFLISFYEKMQSDKGSIPDRFSAQQFSDYHSELNMSSLELGDSALYFCASSLKVGQPHGYTFGSGTRLTVV.

V is TRBV6-5 and J is TRBJ1-2; 10 bases are a match to TRBD1. The germline CDR1 and CDR2 sequences are MNHEY and SVGAGI. The CDR3 spans 14 residues. V trimming: 5 bases; J trimming: 8 bases; junction bases outside the gene matches: 8. CDR3 residues: CASSRSGTGVGYTF. The DNA for the CDR3 is TGTGCCAGCAGTAGATCCGGGACAGGGGTAGGCTACACCTTC.

V gene TRBV2 combines with J gene TRBJ1-5, with D unresolved. The V gene lost 6 bases and the J gene lost 5 bases, with 17 bases spanning the gap. Per germline, CDR1 SNHLY and CDR2 FYNNEI. This CDR3 spans 15 amino acids. DNA for the CDR3: TGTGCCAGCAGGGGTCGGGGAATAAATTATCAGCCCCAGCATTTT. Translation: CASRGRGINYQPQHF.